This T cell receptor beta chain was recovered during a study of T cell responses to AZD1222 COVID-19 vaccine. Overall study context: Analysis merged second doses at about 4 or about 12 weeks.

Profiled with immunoSEQ multiplex PCR; TCRdb holds only in-frame clones, not every one. The sample lists 95,000 to 150,000 clones; more than 75% were seen once. Germline CDR1 reads SGHRS; CDR2 reads YFSETQ. Trimming cost V 0 bases and J 2 bases, with 13 bases left between them. There are 16 residues in the CDR3. The chain couples TRBV5-1 to TRBJ2-3; the D gene could be TRBD1 or TRBD2 (5 bases each). The sequencing here drew on peripheral blood, taken on day 0 of AZD1222 vaccination. This receptor was obtained from an adult in good health. As DNA, the CDR3 is TGCGCCAGCAGCTTGGAGGGACCGGGGATCACAGATACGCAGTATTTT. Translated: CASSLEGPGITDTQYF.